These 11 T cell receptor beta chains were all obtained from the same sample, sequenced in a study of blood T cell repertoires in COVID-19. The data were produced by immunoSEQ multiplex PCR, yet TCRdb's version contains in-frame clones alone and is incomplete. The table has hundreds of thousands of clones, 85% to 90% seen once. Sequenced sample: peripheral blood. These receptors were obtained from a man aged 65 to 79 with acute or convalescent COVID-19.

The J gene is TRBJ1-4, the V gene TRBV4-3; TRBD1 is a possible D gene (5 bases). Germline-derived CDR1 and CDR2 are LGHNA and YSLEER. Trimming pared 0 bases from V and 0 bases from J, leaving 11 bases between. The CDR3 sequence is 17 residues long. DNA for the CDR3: TGCGCCAGCAGCCAAGATAGGACGACAGCAACTAATGAAAAACTGTTTTTT. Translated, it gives CASSQDRTTATNEKLFF.

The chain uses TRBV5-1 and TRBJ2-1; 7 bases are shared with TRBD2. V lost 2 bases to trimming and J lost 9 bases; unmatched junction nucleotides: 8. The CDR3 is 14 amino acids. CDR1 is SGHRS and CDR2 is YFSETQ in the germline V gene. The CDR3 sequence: CASSFRTSPVEQFF. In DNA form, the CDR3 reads TGCGCCAGCAGCTTCCGGACTAGTCCCGTTGAGCAGTTCTTC.

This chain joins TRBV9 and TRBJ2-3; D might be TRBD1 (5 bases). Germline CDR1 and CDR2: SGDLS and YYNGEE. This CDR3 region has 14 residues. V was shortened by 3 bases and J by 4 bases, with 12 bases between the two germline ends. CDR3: CASSEGPRADTQYF. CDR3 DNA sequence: TGTGCCAGCAGCGAGGGGCCTCGAGCAGATACGCAGTATTTT.

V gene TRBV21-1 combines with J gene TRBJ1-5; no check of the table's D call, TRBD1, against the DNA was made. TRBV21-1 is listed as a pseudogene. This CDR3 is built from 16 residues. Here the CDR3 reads CASSKDEGADNQPQHF. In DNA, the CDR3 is TGTGCCAGCAGCAAAGATGAGGGGGCTGACAATCAGCCCCAGCATTTT.

As DNA, the CDR3 is TGTGCCAGCACCCGAAGAGCGGTTGGTGACACTGAAGCTTTCTTT. Its protein is CASTRRAVGDTEAFF. The chain combines TRBV6-5 with TRBJ1-1, with no clear D. From germline, CDR1 is MNHEY and CDR2 SVGAGI. This CDR3 is built from 15 residues. Deletions cut 7 bases from V and 3 bases from J, with 18 bases between.

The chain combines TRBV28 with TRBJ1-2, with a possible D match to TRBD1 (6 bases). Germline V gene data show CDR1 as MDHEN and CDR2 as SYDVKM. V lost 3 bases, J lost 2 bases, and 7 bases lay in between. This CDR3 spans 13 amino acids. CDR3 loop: CASSFGTNYGYTF. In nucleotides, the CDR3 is TGTGCCAGCAGTTTCGGGACAAACTATGGCTACACCTTC.

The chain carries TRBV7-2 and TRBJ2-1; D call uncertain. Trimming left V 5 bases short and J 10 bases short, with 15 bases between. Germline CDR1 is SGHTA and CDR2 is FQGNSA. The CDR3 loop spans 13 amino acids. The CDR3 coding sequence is TGTGCCAGCAGCCAGCTTCGGGTCAACGAGCAGTTCTTC. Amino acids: CASSQLRVNEQFF.

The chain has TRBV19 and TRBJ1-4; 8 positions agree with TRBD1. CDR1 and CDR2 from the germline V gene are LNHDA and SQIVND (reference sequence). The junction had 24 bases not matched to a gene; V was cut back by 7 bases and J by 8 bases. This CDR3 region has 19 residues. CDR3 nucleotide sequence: TGTGCCAGTAAGGCCCTAGCCGGGACAGGATATGGGATGGGCGAAAAACTGTTTTTT. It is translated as CASKALAGTGYGMGEKLFF.

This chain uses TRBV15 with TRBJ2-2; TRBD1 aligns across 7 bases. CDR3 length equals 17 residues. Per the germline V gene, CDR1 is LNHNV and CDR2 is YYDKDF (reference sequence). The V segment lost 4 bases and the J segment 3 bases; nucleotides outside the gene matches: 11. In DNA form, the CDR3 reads TGTGCCACCAGCATTCTCCGACAGGGTTTAGACACCGGGGAGCTGTTTTTT. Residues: CATSILRQGLDTGELFF. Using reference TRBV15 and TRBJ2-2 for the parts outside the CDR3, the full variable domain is DAMVIQNPRYQVTQFGKPVTLSCSQTLNHNVMYWYQQKSSQAPKLLFHYYDKDFNNEADTPDNFQSRRPNTSFCFLDIRSPGLGDTAMYLCATSILRQGLDTGELFFGEGSRLTVL.

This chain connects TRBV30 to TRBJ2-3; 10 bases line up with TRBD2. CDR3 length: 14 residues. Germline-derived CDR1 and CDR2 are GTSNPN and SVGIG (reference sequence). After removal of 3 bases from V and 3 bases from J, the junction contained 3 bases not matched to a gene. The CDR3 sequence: CAWSPGLATDTQYF. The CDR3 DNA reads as TGTGCCTGGAGCCCGGGACTAGCGACAGATACGCAGTATTTT.

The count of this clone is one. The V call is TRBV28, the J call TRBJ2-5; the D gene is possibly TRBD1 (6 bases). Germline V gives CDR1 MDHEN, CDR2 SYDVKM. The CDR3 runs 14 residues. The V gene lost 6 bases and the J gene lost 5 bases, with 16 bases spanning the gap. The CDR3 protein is CASSATNRAETQYF. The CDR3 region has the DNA TGTGCCAGCAGCGCAACCAACAGGGCCGAGACCCAGTACTTC.